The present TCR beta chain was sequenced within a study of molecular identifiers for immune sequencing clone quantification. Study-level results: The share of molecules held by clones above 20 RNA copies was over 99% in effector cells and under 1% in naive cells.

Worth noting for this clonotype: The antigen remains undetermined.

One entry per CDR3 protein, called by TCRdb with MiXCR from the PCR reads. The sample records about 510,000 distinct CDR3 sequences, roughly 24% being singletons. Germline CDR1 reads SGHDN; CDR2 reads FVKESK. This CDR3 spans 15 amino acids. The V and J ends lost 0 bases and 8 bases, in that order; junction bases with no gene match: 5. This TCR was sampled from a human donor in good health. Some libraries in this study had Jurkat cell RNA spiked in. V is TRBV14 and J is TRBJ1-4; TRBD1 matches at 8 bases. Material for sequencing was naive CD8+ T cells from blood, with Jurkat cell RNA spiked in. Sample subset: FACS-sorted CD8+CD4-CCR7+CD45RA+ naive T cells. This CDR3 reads CASSQEGTGREKLFF. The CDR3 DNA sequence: TGTGCCAGCAGCCAAGAAGGGACAGGAAGGGAAAAACTGTTTTTT.